The 7 T cell receptor beta chains below come from one sample, sequenced in a study of blood T cell repertoires in COVID-19. The data were produced by immunoSEQ multiplex PCR, yet TCRdb's version contains in-frame clones alone and is incomplete. The profile shows over 150,000 clones, approximately 87% of them singletons. Input material: peripheral blood. These receptors all stem from a woman in her sixties or seventies with COVID-19, enrolled during active disease.

V and J are TRBV6-6 and TRBJ1-6, with a weak D call TRBD1 (6 bases). This CDR3 comprises 14 residues. Germline V gene data show CDR1 as MNHNY and CDR2 as SVGAGI (reference sequence). Trimming pared 3 bases from V and 6 bases from J, leaving 9 bases between. The CDR3: CASSYGRGNSPLHF. The CDR3 bases are TGTGCCAGCAGTTATGGCAGGGGTAATTCACCCCTCCACTTT.

Turning to this clone: Other DNA sequences within the sample encode an identical CDR3. The rearrangement joins TRBV27 to TRBJ2-7, with D uncertain. Germline values: CDR1 MNHEY, CDR2 SMNVEV (reference sequence). The CDR3 is made up of 13 amino acids. Trimming removed 0 bases at V and 3 bases at J, with 6 bases between. The CDR3 loop is CASSLSPGYEQYF. The CDR3 DNA is TGTGCCAGCAGTTTATCCCCGGGCTACGAGCAGTACTTC.

The V and J genes are TRBV18 and TRBJ2-7; D is possibly TRBD1 (5 bases). Looked up from germline, CDR1 is KGHSH and CDR2 is LQKENI. With 3 bases removed from V and 3 bases from J, the gap between germline ends came to 6 bases. CDR3 length: 12 residues. The CDR3 protein is CASSPRVYEQYF. The CDR3 DNA reads TGTGCCAGCTCACCCAGGGTCTACGAGCAGTACTTC.

The gene calls are TRBV6-1 and TRBJ2-5, with a tentative D call TRBD2 (7 bases). Trimming shortened V by 2 bases and J by 5 bases, and 18 bases separated the two germline ends. The CDR3 runs 16 residues. The germline V gene has CDR1 MNHNS and CDR2 SASEGT. CDR3 sequence reads: CASSERRGGPMETQYF. For the CDR3, the DNA is TGTGCCAGCAGTGAACGCAGGGGAGGGCCTATGGAGACCCAGTACTTC.

This chain links TRBV7-2 with TRBJ2-4; 7 bases agree with TRBD1. V was pared by 5 bases and J by 0 bases, with 7 bases of the junction left unmatched. Germline-derived CDR1 and CDR2 are SGHTA and FQGNSA. The CDR3 consists of 16 residues. CDR3 in amino acids: CASSLGQSIAKNIQYF. The CDR3, as DNA: TGTGCCAGCAGCCTGGGACAGTCGATAGCCAAAAACATTCAGTACTTC.

V and J are TRBV5-1 and TRBJ2-7; TRBD1 matches at 11 bases. This CDR3 spans 16 amino acids. The V segment lost 4 bases and the J segment 3 bases; nucleotides outside the gene matches: 9. From germline, CDR1 is SGHRS and CDR2 YFSETQ. CDR3 region: CASSITGTGGIYEQYF. In DNA form, the CDR3 reads TGCGCCAGCAGCATAACCGGGACAGGGGGTATCTACGAGCAGTACTTC.

This clone was picked up one time. The V call is TRBV12-3 or TRBV12-4, the J call TRBJ1-2; unclear D gene. The CDR3 sequence is 13 residues long. V was pared by 3 bases and J by 8 bases, with 13 bases between. The CDR3 loop reads CASSFSRGKGYTF. The CDR3 DNA follows: TGTGCCAGCAGTTTTTCGAGAGGGAAAGGCTACACCTTC.